A selection of T cell receptor beta chains follows, all from one sample in a study of Ad26.COV2.S vaccination and SARS-CoV-2 variants. Sequencing was performed with immunoSEQ multiplex PCR; in TCRdb, only in-frame clones are kept and a portion is missing. The data contain 240,000 or so clones, 88% of them singletons. This material consisted of peripheral blood, taken in a trial of Ad26.COV2.S vaccine versus placebo. These receptors came from a person between 18 and 65 years old who received the Ad26.COV2.S COVID-19 vaccine or a placebo. Both conserved end residues are part of each CDR3. Fields, in order: clone size, V gene, D gene, J gene, CDR3 DNA, CDR3 protein. D genes are given only for firm matches. Not all rows give a size; the values are once, few, many and, for expanded clones, a class.

>NA|TRBV12-3/TRBV12-4|NA|TRBJ1-1
TGTGCCAGCAGTTTAGGTATGAACACTGAAGCTTTCTTT
CASSLGMNTEAFF
>NA|TRBV5-4|NA|TRBJ2-7
TGTGCCAGCAGCTTCGGGACACTATACGAGCAGTACTTC
CASSFGTLYEQYF
>few|TRBV4-3|NA|TRBJ2-5
TGCGCCAGCAGCCAAGAGGGGGTAGAAGAGACCCAGTACTTC
CASSQEGVEETQYF
>NA|TRBV3-1/TRBV3-2|NA|TRBJ1-1
TGTGCCAGCAGCCAAGGGGGCCCCCCCACTGAAGCTTTCTTT
CASSQGGPPTEAFF
>NA|TRBV20-1|NA|TRBJ1-2
TGCAGTGCTAGGACCCCCCATGGCTACACCTTC
CSARTPHGYTF
>NA|TRBV6-5|NA|TRBJ2-2
TGTGCCACCCGGACGTGGAACACCGGGGAGCTGTTTTTT
CATRTWNTGELFF
>NA|TRBV19|NA|TRBJ1-1
TGTGCCAGTAGCCATCACAGGGAGAACACTGAAGCTTTCTTT
CASSHHRENTEAFF
>NA|TRBV7-2|TRBD1|TRBJ2-1
TGTGCCAGCAGCTTAGGGACAGGGGGCGATGAGCAGTTCTTC
CASSLGTGGDEQFF
>NA|TRBV5-1|TRBD1|TRBJ1-3
TGCGCCAGCAGTCGGGACAGCTCTGGAAACACCATATATTTT
CASSRDSSGNTIYF
>NA|TRBV5-4|TRBD1|TRBJ2-7
TGTGCCAGCAGCGCCGGGACAGGAACCTACGAGCAGTACTTC
CASSAGTGTYEQYF
>NA|TRBV4-3|TRBD2|TRBJ2-1
TGCGCCAGCAGCCGCACAGGGCGGGGGGGATACAATGAGCAGTTCTTC
CASSRTGRGGYNEQFF
>NA|TRBV18|TRBD1|TRBJ2-4
TGTGCCAGCTCACCAGGGACAGGGGGCAGCGGTAGCGCGTTAGCCAAAAACATTCAGTACTTC
CASSPGTGGSGSALAKNIQYF
>once|TRBV6-6|NA|TRBJ2-3
TGTGCCAGCATTGGGAGGGGGCACGACACAGATACGCAGTATTTT
CASIGRGHDTDTQYF
>NA|TRBV7-9|NA|TRBJ2-2
TGTGCCAGCAGCTTAGGATCCTGGGGGAACACCGGGGAGCTGTTTTTT
CASSLGSWGNTGELFF
>NA|TRBV7-8|TRBD2|TRBJ2-1
TGTGCCAGCAGCTTACAAGCTAGCGGGGCCGCTCAGTTCTTC
CASSLQASGAAQFF
>NA|TRBV9|TRBD1|TRBJ2-7
TGTGCCAGCAGTCTGGACAGGGGAGGTGTGGAGCAGTACTTC
CASSLDRGGVEQYF
>NA|TRBV7-2|TRBD2|TRBJ2-5
TGTGCCAGCAGCTTAGCGCTGGCTAGCGGGGAACAGACCCAGTACTTC
CASSLALASGEQTQYF
>NA|TRBV7-9|TRBD1|TRBJ2-7
TGTGCCAGCAGCCCCCGAGACAGGGGAAGTTGGGAGCAGTACTTC
CASSPRDRGSWEQYF
>NA|TRBV4-2|TRBD1|TRBJ2-5
TGTGCCAGCAGCCAAGGCCGCGGGACAGGGACGGAGACCCAGTACTTC
CASSQGRGTGTETQYF
>NA|TRBV6-1|NA|TRBJ2-1
TGTGCCAGCAGTGAAGGGACAACATTGTACAATGAGCAGTTCTTC
CASSEGTTLYNEQFF
>NA|TRBV28|TRBD1|TRBJ2-7
TGTGCCACCTTCCAAGGGGCAGGGGGCTACGAGCAGTACTTC
CATFQGAGGYEQYF
>NA|TRBV28|NA|TRBJ2-7
TGTGCCAGCAGTTTTAAGGGGTTGCAGTCCTTC
CASSFKGLQSF
>NA|TRBV10-3|NA|TRBJ1-3
TGTGCCATCAGTGACCTACAGGGCCACTCTGGAAACACCATATATTTT
CAISDLQGHSGNTIYF
>NA|TRBV7-2|TRBD1|TRBJ2-7
TGTGCCAGCAGGCCCGGGACAGGGAACGAGCAGTACTTC
CASRPGTGNEQYF
>NA|TRBV24-1|TRBD2|TRBJ2-3
TGTGCCAGCCGTCCTAGCGGGGGAACAGATACGCAGTATTTT
CASRPSGGTDTQYF
>once|TRBV11-2|TRBD2|TRBJ2-2
TGTGCCAGCAGCCCGTACCCTGCGGGAGAGGGTACCGGGGAGCTGTTTTTT
CASSPYPAGEGTGELFF
>once|TRBV19|TRBD1|TRBJ2-7
TGTGCCAGTAACTCAGGGGGCCCCGAGCAGTACTTC
CASNSGGPEQYF
>NA|TRBV5-1|NA|TRBJ1-6
TGCGCCAGCAGCTTGGACGACGTCTATAATTCACCCCTCCACTTT
CASSLDDVYNSPLHF
>NA|TRBV15|TRBD2|TRBJ2-1
TGTGCCACCAGCCTTCCTAGCGGGAGGGGGAATGAGCAGTTCTTC
CATSLPSGRGNEQFF
>NA|TRBV30|NA|TRBJ1-2
TGTGCCTGGAGTGGACCCGGAGGTAACTATGGCTACACCTTC
CAWSGPGGNYGYTF
>NA|TRBV7-2|NA|TRBJ2-5
TGTGCCAGCAGCTTAATTGGGTCCCAAGAGACCCAGTACTTC
CASSLIGSQETQYF
>NA|TRBV20-1|NA|TRBJ2-7
TGCAGTGCTAGTTACCCCCCTACCTACGAGCAGTACTTC
CSASYPPTYEQYF
>NA|TRBV16|NA|TRBJ1-6
TGTGCCAGCAGTTACAGGGTAGCGAATTCACCCCTCCACTTT
CASSYRVANSPLHF
>NA|TRBV11-2|NA|TRBJ1-4
TGTGCCAGCAGCTTAGGACAGTCCCATGAAAAACTGTTTTTT
CASSLGQSHEKLFF
>NA|TRBV15|TRBD1|TRBJ2-7
TGTGCCACCAGCAGATCTCCGGGACAGGGGGCTTACGAGCAGTACTTC
CATSRSPGQGAYEQYF
>NA|TRBV11-2|TRBD1|TRBJ2-7
TGTGCCAGCAGCGCCGACAGGGGGTACGAGCAGTACTTC
CASSADRGYEQYF
>NA|TRBV30|TRBD1|TRBJ2-2
TGTGCCTGGAAAAGACAGGGGGCCGGGGAGCTGTTTTTT
CAWKRQGAGELFF
>NA|TRBV20-1|NA|TRBJ1-2
TGCAGTGCTATAACAGGTGGCTACACCTTC
CSAITGGYTF
>NA|TRBV18|NA|TRBJ2-2
TGTGCCAGCTCACCACCGAACTTAAACACCGGGGAGCTGTTTTTT
CASSPPNLNTGELFF
>NA|TRBV18|NA|TRBJ2-3
TGTGCCAGCTCGCCCCGAGATAGGACAGATACGCAGTATTTT
CASSPRDRTDTQYF
>NA|TRBV6-6|TRBD1|TRBJ2-7
TGTGCCAGCAGTGCACCAGACAGGGGGCGGGACGAGCAGTACTTC
CASSAPDRGRDEQYF
>NA|TRBV19|TRBD2|TRBJ2-3
TGTGCCAGTAGTAAATGGACTAGCGGGGGAGGCGATACGCAGTATTTT
CASSKWTSGGGDTQYF
>NA|TRBV2|TRBD2|TRBJ2-5
TGTGCCAGCAGTGAATTTAGTGGCGGGGGGGCTTCTGGGACCCAGTACTTC
CASSEFSGGGASGTQYF
>NA|TRBV4-3|TRBD2|TRBJ2-7
TGCGCCAGCAGCCAAGCGGGACTAGCGGACACCTACGAGCAGTACTTC
CASSQAGLADTYEQYF
>NA|TRBV30|NA|TRBJ2-1
TGTGCCTGGAGTGTAGGCAGGGTCAATGAGCAGTTCTTC
CAWSVGRVNEQFF
>NA|TRBV27|NA|TRBJ2-5
TGTGCCAGCAGTTCTGGCGACAGGTACCCCCAAGAGACCCAGTACTTC
CASSSGDRYPQETQYF
>NA|TRBV12-3/TRBV12-4|NA|TRBJ1-2
TGTGCCAGCAGTTCCTCCGGACAGCGGGGCTACACCTTC
CASSSSGQRGYTF
>NA|TRBV29-1|TRBD2|TRBJ2-3
TGCAGCGTTGTCCTAGCGGCCAGCACAGATACGCAGTATTTT
CSVVLAASTDTQYF
>few|TRBV28|NA|TRBJ2-5
TGTGCCAGCAGCTTCCGGAGGGACCTGGAGACCCAGTACTTC
CASSFRRDLETQYF
>NA|TRBV19|NA|TRBJ1-5
TGTGCCAGTAGTACTACAGGGTTGGGGAATCAGCCCCAGCATTTT
CASSTTGLGNQPQHF